The entry that follows covers one T cell receptor beta chain sequence. The target antigen is unknown. This entry is derived from a study of T-cell memory formation after mild COVID-19. Study summary: TCR clusters were largely donor specific. General study results and limits: While clones contracting from day 15 to 85 were balanced between CD4 and CD8, later expanders leaned CD4+. Cross-reactive memory apparently joined, as some responding clones appeared in pre-infection memory.

Germline V gene sequence: CDR1 LNHNV, CDR2 YYDKDF (reference sequence). This CDR3 comprises 17 residues. V was pared by 1 base and J by 5 bases, with 13 bases of the junction left unmatched. MiXCR was run by TCRdb on the 5' RACE reads, yielding one entry per CDR3 protein. The repertoire has fewer than 350,000 distinct CDR3 sequences, approximately 14% of them found once; the top ten carry 20% to 25%. The genes are TRBV15 and TRBJ1-1; 7 positions match TRBD1. The source is a man younger than 35 who had mild COVID-19 (a few samples of this study predate the infection). Cell type and time point are not known. The sample taken for sequencing was PBMCs or a T cell subset sorted from them (not recorded which). CDR3 bases: TGTGCCACCAGCAGAGCTCGATTAAAGGGGGCTTGGACTGAAGCTTTCTTT. Translated, it gives CATSRARLKGAWTEAFF.